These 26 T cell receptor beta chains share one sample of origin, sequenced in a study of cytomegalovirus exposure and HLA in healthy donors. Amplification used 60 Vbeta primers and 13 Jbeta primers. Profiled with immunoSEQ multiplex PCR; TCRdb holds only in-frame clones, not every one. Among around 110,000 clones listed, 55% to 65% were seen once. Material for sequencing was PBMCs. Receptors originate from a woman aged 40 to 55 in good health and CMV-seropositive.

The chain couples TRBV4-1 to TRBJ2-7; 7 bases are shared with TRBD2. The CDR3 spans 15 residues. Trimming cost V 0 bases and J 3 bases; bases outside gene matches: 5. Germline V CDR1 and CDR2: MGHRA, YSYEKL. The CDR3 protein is CASSQDSSGYYEQYF. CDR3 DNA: TGCGCCAGCAGCCAAGATTCTAGCGGATACTACGAGCAGTACTTC.

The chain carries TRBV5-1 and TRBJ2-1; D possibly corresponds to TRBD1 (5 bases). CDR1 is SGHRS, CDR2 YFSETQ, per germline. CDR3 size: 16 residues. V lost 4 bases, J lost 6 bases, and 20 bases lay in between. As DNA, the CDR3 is TGCGCCAGCAGCACAGGACAAGCAAGCTACGGCAATGAGCAGTTCTTC. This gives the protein CASSTGQASYGNEQFF.

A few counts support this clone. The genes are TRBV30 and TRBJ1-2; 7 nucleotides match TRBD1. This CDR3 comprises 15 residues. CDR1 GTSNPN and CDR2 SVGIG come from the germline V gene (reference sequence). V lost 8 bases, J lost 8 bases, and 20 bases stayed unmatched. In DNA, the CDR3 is TGTGCCCAAGACAGGGATTGGACCTGGCGAGGAGGCTACACCTTC. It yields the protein CAQDRDWTWRGGYTF.

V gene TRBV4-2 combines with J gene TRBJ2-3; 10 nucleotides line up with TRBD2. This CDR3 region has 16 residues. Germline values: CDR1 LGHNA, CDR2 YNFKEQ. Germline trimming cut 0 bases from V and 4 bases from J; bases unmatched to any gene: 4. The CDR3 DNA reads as TGTGCCAGCAGCCAAGAGCTAGCGGGAGTGGCAGATACGCAGTATTTT. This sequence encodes CASSQELAGVADTQYF.

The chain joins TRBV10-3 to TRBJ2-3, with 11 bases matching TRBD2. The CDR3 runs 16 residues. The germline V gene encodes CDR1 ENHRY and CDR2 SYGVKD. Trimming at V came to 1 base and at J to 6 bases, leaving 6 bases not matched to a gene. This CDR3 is CAISEYVAGGPDTQYF. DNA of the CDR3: TGTGCCATCAGTGAGTACGTAGCGGGAGGGCCGGATACGCAGTATTTT.

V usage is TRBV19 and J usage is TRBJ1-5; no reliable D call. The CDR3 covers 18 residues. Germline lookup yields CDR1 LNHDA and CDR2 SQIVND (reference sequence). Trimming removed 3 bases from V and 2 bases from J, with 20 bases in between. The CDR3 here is CASSILRGVKRGNQPQHF. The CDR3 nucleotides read TGTGCCAGTAGTATCCTACGGGGTGTGAAAAGGGGCAATCAGCCCCAGCATTTT.

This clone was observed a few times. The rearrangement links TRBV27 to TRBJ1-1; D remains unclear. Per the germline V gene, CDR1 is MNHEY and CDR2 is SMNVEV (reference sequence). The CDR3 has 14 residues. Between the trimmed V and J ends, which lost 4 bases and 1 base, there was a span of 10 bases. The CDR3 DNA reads TGTGCCAGCAGTTCTCCCGCGGCGAACACTGAAGCTTTCTTT. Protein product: CASSSPAANTEAFF.

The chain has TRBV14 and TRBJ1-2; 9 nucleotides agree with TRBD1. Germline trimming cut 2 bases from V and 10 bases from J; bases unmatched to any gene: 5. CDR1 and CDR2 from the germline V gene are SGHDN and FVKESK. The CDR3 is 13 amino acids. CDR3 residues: CASSQTGTGYYTF. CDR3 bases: TGTGCCAGCAGCCAAACCGGGACAGGGTACTACACCTTC.

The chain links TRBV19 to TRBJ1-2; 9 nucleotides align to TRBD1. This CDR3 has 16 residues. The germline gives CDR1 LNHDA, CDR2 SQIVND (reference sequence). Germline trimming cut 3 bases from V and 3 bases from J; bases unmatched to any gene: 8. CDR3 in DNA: TGTGCCAGTAGTATTGGTTACAGGGGGCTATACTATGGCTACACCTTC. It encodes CASSIGYRGLYYGYTF.

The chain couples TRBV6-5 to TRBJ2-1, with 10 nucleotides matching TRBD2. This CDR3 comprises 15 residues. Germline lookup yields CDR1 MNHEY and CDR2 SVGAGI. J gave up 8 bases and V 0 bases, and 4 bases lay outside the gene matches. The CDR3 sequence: CASSYSTSGWDEQFF. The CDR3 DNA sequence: TGTGCCAGCAGTTACTCGACTAGCGGGTGGGATGAGCAGTTCTTC.

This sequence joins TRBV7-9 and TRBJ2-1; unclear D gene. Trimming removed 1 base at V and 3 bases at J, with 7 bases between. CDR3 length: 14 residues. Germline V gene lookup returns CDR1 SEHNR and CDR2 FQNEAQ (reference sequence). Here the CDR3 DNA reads TGTGCCAGCAGCTTAGTTGGAGACTACAATGAGCAGTTCTTC. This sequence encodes CASSLVGDYNEQFF.

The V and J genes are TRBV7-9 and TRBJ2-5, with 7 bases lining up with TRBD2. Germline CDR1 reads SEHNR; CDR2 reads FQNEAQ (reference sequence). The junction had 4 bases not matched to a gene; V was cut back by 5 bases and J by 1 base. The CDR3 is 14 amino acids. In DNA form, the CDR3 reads TGTGCCAGCAGCCCGTCGGGGGGCCAAGAGACCCAGTACTTC. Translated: CASSPSGGQETQYF.

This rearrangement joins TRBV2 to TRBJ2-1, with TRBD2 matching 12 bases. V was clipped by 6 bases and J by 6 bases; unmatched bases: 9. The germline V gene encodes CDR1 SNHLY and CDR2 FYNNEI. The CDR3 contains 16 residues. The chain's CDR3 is CASSPRLAGASNEQFF. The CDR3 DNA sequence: TGTGCCAGCAGCCCCAGACTAGCGGGAGCCTCCAATGAGCAGTTCTTC.

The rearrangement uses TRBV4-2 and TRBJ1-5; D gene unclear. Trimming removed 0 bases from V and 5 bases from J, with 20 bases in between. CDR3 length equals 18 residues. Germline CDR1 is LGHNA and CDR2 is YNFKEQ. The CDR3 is CASSQEEGGPPGDQPQHF. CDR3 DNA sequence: TGTGCCAGCAGCCAAGAGGAGGGAGGACCACCCGGAGATCAGCCCCAGCATTTT.

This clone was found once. The CDR3 protein is CAWELLQGNEKLFF. CDR3 in DNA: TGTGCCTGGGAATTACTCCAGGGAAATGAAAAACTGTTTTTT. The chain carries TRBV30 and TRBJ1-4, with D perhaps TRBD1 (5 bases). The CDR3 has 14 amino acids. CDR1 and CDR2 from the germline V gene are GTSNPN and SVGIG (reference sequence). Trimming left V 5 bases short and J 5 bases short, with 15 bases between.

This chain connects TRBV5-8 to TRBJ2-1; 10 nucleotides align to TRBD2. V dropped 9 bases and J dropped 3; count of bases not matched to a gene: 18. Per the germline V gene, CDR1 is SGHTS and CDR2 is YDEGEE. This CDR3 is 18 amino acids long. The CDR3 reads CATQRRASGSIGYNEQFF. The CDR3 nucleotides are TGTGCCACCCAACGCCGGGCTAGCGGGAGTATCGGCTACAATGAGCAGTTCTTC.

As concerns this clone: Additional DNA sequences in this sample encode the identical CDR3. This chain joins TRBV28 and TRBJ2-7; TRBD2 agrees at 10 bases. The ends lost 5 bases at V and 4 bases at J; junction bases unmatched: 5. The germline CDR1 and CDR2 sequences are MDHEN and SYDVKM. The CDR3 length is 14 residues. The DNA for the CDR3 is TGTGCCAGCAGTCTAGCGGGAGATTCGTACGAGCAGTACTTC. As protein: CASSLAGDSYEQYF.

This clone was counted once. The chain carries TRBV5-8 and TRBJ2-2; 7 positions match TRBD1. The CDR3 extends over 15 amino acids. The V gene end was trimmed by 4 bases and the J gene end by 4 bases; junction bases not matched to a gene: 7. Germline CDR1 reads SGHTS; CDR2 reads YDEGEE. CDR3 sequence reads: CASSRGQARTGELFF. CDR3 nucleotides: TGTGCCAGCAGCCGTGGACAGGCGCGCACCGGGGAGCTGTTTTTT.

CDR3 in DNA: TGTGCCAGCAGTTCCCGGACAGGGCTCCAAGGCTCACCCCTCCACTTT. As protein: CASSSRTGLQGSPLHF. This chain joins TRBV6-5 and TRBJ1-6; 8 bases align to TRBD1. Per the germline V gene, CDR1 is MNHEY and CDR2 is SVGAGI. CDR3 length: 16 amino acids. Trimming took 4 bases from V and 10 from J; bases not matched to a gene: 12.

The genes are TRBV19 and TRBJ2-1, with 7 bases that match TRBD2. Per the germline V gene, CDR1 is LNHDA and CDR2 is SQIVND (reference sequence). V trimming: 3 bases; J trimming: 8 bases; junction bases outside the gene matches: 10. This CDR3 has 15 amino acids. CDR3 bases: TGTGCCAGTAGTATTGGGAGGGAGGGGACTTATGAGCAGTTCTTC. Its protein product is CASSIGREGTYEQFF. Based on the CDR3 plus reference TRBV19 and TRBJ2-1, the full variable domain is DGGITQSPKYLFRKEGQNVTLSCEQNLNHDAMYWYRQDPGQGLRLIYYSQIVNDFQKGDIAEGYSVSREKKESFPLTVTSAQKNPTAFYLCASSIGREGTYEQFFGPGTRLTVL.

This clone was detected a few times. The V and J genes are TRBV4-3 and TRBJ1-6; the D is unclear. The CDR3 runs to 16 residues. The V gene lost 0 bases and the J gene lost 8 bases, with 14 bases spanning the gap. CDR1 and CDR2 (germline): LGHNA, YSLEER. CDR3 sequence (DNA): TGCGCCAGCAGCCAAGATACAGCAACTCGATATTCACCCCTCCACTTT. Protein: CASSQDTATRYSPLHF.

CDR3 in DNA: TGTGCCAGCAGCGATGGGGTTGGCGGCGGGACGGCAGATACGCAGTATTTT. It codes for CASSDGVGGGTADTQYF. V is TRBV9 and J is TRBJ2-3; tentative D call: TRBD2 (6 bases). CDR3 length: 17 amino acids. The germline V gene encodes CDR1 SGDLS and CDR2 YYNGEE. The V end lost 3 bases, the J end lost 4 bases, and 21 bases lay between the germline ends.

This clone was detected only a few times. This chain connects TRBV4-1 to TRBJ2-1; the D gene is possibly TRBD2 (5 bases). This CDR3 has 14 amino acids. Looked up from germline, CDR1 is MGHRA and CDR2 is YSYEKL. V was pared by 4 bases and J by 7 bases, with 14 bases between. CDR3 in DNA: TGCGCCAGCAGCCCTCTACCGGGGATAAATGAGCAGTTCTTC. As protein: CASSPLPGINEQFF.

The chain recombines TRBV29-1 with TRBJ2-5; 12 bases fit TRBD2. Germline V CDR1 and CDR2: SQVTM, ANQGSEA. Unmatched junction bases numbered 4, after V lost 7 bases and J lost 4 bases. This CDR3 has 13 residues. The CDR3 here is CSAGLAGTETQYF. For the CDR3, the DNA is TGCAGCGCCGGACTAGCGGGGACAGAGACCCAGTACTTC. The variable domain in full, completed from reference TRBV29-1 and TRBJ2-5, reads SAVISQKPSRDICQRGTSLTIQCQVDSQVTMMFWYRQQPGQSLTLIATANQGSEATYESGFVIDKFPISRPNLTFSTLTVSNMSPEDSSIYLCSAGLAGTETQYFGPGTRLLVL.

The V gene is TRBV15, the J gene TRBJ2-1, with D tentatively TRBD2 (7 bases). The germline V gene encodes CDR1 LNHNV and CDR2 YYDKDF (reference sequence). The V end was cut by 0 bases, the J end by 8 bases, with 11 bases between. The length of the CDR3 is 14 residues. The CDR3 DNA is TGTGCCACCAGCAGAGAAATGGGGGGGCATGAGCAGTTCTTC. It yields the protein CATSREMGGHEQFF. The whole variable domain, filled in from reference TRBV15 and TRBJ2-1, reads DAMVIQNPRYQVTQFGKPVTLSCSQTLNHNVMYWYQQKSSQAPKLLFHYYDKDFNNEADTPDNFQSRRPNTSFCFLDIRSPGLGDTAMYLCATSREMGGHEQFFGPGTRLTVL.

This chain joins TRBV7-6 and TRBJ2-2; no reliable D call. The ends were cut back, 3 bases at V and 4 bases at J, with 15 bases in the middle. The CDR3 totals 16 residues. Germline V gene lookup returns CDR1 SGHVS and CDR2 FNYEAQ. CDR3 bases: TGTGCCAGCAGCTTCAGTGGGCAAACAGCCACCGGGGAGCTGTTTTTT. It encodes CASSFSGQTATGELFF.